This T cell receptor beta chain was retrieved from a study of cytomegalovirus exposure and HLA in healthy donors. Study outcomes and limitations: Excluded were some V segments that proved indistinguishable, including TRBV6-2 and TRBV6-3. It was likely that a cluster of highly shared sequence variants was a sequencing artifact. An analysis done earlier found most TCR beta V segments productive about 90% or about 30% of the time.

The PCR employed 60 Vbeta primers together with 13 Jbeta primers. Measured with immunoSEQ multiplex PCR; TCRdb has only the in-frame clones, and not every one. The data contain 40,000 to 55,000 clones, around 70% of them singletons. Germline values: CDR1 MRHNA, CDR2 SNTAGT. CDR3 length equals 15 residues. Trimming took 3 bases from V and 3 from J, leaving 14 bases between them. In the case of this clone: Its antigen is not identified.

The chain is built from TRBV6-4 and TRBJ2-5, with D perhaps matching TRBD1 (5 bases). The TCR was taken from a man younger than 30 in good health and CMV-seronegative. Material for sequencing was PBMCs. DNA for the CDR3: TGTGCCAGCAGTGAAAGGTTAGGGGCCAAAGAGACCCAGTACTTC. It translates to CASSERLGAKETQYF.